This TCR beta chain was recorded in a study of early T cells in non-severe SARS-CoV-2 infection. The study's findings and limits: VDJdb matching skewed toward anti-spike CD8 responses, missing private and CD4 specificities.

A few counts support this clonotype. Its matching antigen is unknown. Germline V gives CDR1 SQVTM, CDR2 ANQGSEA. There are 14 residues in the CDR3. J gave up 3 bases and V 6 bases, and 10 bases lay outside the gene matches. Unique molecular identifiers (one per individual cDNA molecule) were attached. TCRdb reprocessed the 5' RACE reads via MiXCR and lists one record per CDR3 protein. Among under 80,000 distinct CDR3 sequences, 10% to 15% were seen once, and the ten largest hold about 4.3%. The sample was whole blood. The TCR sequence derives from an adult who was a healthcare worker with PCR-confirmed SARS-CoV-2 infection or an uninfected control (not recorded which). The V gene is TRBV29-1, the J gene TRBJ1-1; TRBD1 matches 7 bases. As DNA, the CDR3 is TGCAGCGTGAGGGCAGGGGGGCCAGACACTGAAGCTTTCTTT. It encodes CSVRAGGPDTEAFF.